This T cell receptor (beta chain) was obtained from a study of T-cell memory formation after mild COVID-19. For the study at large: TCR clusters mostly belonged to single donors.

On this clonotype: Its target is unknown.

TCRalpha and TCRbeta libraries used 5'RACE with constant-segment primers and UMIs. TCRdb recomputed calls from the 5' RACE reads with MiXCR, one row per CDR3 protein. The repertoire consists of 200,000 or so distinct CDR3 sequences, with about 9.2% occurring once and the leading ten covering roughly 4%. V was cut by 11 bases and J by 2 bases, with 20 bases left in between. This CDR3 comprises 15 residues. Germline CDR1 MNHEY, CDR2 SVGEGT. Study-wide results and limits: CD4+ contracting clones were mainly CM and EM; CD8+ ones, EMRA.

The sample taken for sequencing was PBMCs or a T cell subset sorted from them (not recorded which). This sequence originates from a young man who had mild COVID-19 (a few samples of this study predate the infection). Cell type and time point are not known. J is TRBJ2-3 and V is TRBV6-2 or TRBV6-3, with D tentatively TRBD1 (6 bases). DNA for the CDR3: TGTGCCCGACCACGACAGGTAATCCCCACAGATACGCAGTATTTT. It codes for CARPRQVIPTDTQYF.